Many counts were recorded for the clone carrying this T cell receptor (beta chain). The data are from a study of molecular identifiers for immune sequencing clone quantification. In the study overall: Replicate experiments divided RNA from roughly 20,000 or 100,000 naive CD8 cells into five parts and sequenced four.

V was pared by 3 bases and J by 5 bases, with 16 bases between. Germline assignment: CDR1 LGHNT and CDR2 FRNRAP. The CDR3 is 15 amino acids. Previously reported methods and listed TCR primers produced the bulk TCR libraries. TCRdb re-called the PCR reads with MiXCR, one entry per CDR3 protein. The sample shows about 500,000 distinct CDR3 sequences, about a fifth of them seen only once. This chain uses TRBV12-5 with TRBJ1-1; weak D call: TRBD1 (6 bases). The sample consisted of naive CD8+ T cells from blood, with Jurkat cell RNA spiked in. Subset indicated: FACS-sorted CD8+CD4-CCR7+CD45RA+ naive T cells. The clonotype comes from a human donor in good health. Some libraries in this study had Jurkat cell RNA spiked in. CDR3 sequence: CASGFALRDTTEAFF. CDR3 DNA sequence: TGTGCTAGTGGTTTCGCCCTCCGGGACACAACTGAAGCTTTCTTT.